This entry lists 4 T cell receptor beta chains sequenced from one sample in a study of identical twins. TCRdb called the 5' RACE reads again in MiXCR, with one record for every CDR3 protein. The repertoire holds approximately 230,000 distinct CDR3 sequences, with over 12% as singletons. The sample taken for sequencing was memory (CD45RO+) T cells sorted from blood. The receptors shown here come from a woman younger than 35 in good health.

To note about this clonotype: This sequence may be a read error, since a much larger clone differs from it by one base. For the CDR3, the DNA is TGCGCCAGCAGCCAAGATTTTGGATCCTGGGGAGAGGCCCAGTACTTC. It yields the protein CASSQDFGSWGEAQYF. This chain uses TRBV4-3 with TRBJ2-5, with D tentatively TRBD2 (5 bases). This CDR3 comprises 16 residues. CDR1 and CDR2 (germline): LGHNA, YSLEER.

This chain links TRBV5-6 with TRBJ2-2; no definite D call. The V gene's germline CDR1 is SGHDT and CDR2 YYEEEE. The CDR3 totals 14 residues. V was pared by 2 bases and J by 4 bases, with 9 bases between. The CDR3 spells CASSFRRLTGELFF. The CDR3 DNA sequence: TGTGCCAGCAGCTTCCGGAGACTCACCGGGGAGCTGTTTTTT.

This chain connects TRBV3-1 to TRBJ2-5; tentatively, D is TRBD2 (7 bases). Trimming shortened V by 7 bases and J by 4 bases, and 16 bases separated the two germline ends. The CDR3 is 14 residues long. Per the germline V gene, CDR1 is LGHDT and CDR2 is YNNKEL (reference sequence). The CDR3 reads CASTLRGGAETQYF. CDR3 bases: TGTGCCAGCACCCTGAGGGGGGGGGCAGAGACCCAGTACTTC.

This clonotype appeared a few times. The gene calls are TRBV15 and TRBJ2-7; 9 nucleotides line up with TRBD1. CDR3 length: 15 residues. Unmatched junction bases numbered 10, after V lost 5 bases and J lost 5 bases. Germline CDR1 is LNHNV and CDR2 is YYDKDF (reference sequence). CDR3: CATSLRTGAKHEQYF. CDR3 DNA sequence: TGTGCCACCAGCTTACGGACAGGGGCGAAACACGAGCAGTACTTC. Based on the CDR3 plus reference TRBV15 and TRBJ2-7, the full variable domain is DAMVIQNPRYQVTQFGKPVTLSCSQTLNHNVMYWYQQKSSQAPKLLFHYYDKDFNNEADTPDNFQSRRPNTSFCFLDIRSPGLGDTAMYLCATSLRTGAKHEQYFGPGTRLTVT.